Reported below is one T cell receptor (beta chain). Its matching antigen is unknown. This table comes from immunoSEQ multiplex PCR, and its TCRdb copy is limited to in-frame clones, with some not included. The sample holds around 2,000,000 clones; about 95% are singletons and the top ten take more than 0.1%. This entry comes from a study of shared clonotypes between healthy human individuals. General study points: Despite large depth, sorted-subset datasets appeared incompletely sequenced.

V lost 3 bases, J lost 6 bases, and 14 bases lay in between. Germline lookup yields CDR1 LGHNA and CDR2 YSLEER. This CDR3 is built from 15 residues. The J gene is TRBJ2-2, the V gene TRBV4-3; D might be TRBD1 or TRBD2, each matching 5 bases. Sequenced sample: naive CD4+ T cells sorted from blood. The subset was: CD45RA+ positively selected. The receptor comes from a man between 18 and 35 years old in good health. In nucleotides, the CDR3 is TGCGCCAGCAGCCACAGCGGTCAGGGCGCCGGGGAGCTGTTTTTT. It encodes CASSHSGQGAGELFF.